Listed below are T cell receptor beta chains from one sample, sequenced in a study of beta chain features in type 1 diabetes. Measured with immunoSEQ multiplex PCR; TCRdb has only the in-frame clones, and not every one. The table has about 110,000 clones, 40% seen once. The sequencing input was stem cell memory CD4+ T cells from blood. The receptors stem from a woman aged 18-29 years in good health. Each CDR3 is given with its conserved first and last residue. A D gene is named only where the DNA matches it firmly. Where a row states a size, it is once, few, many or the class of an expanded clone; other rows omit it.

clone size | J gene | D gene | CDR3 length | V gene | CDR3 protein | CDR3 DNA
few | TRBJ1-4 | . | 15 | TRBV7-6 | CASSLRPQGNEKLFF | TGTGCCAGCAGCTTAAGACCACAGGGTAATGAAAAACTGTTTTTT
few | TRBJ1-5 | . | 12 | TRBV5-1 | CASSLTGQPQHF | TGCGCCAGCAGCTTGACGGGACAGCCCCAGCATTTT
. | TRBJ2-3 | TRBD1 | 13 | TRBV5-1 | CASSPRDRDTQYF | TGCGCCAGCAGCCCCCGGGACAGGGATACGCAGTATTTT
few | TRBJ1-1 | . | 14 | TRBV28 | CASSFGGRYTEAFF | TGTGCCAGCAGTTTCGGGGGTAGGTACACTGAAGCTTTCTTT
. | TRBJ2-3 | TRBD2 | 16 | TRBV27 | CASSPRLAGATDTQYF | TGTGCCAGCAGTCCGAGACTAGCGGGAGCCACAGATACGCAGTATTTT
. | TRBJ2-1 | TRBD2 | 16 | TRBV4-1 | CASSQPLAGLDNEQFF | TGCGCCAGCAGCCAACCCCTAGCGGGACTCGACAATGAGCAGTTCTTC
. | TRBJ1-3 | . | 16 | TRBV7-9 | CASTPRGTSSGNTIYF | TGTGCCAGCACCCCTCGAGGCACAAGCTCTGGAAACACCATATATTTT
. | TRBJ2-1 | TRBD1 | 13 | TRBV4-3 | CASSQGAGGEQFF | TGCGCCAGCAGCCAAGGGGCAGGGGGTGAGCAGTTCTTC
. | TRBJ2-1 | TRBD2 | 19 | TRBV7-3 | CASSLPPGTSGGPYNEQFF | TGTGCCAGCAGTTTACCCCCGGGGACTAGCGGAGGCCCTTACAATGAGCAGTTCTTC
few | TRBJ2-1 | . | 14 | TRBV7-9 | CASSLARIRREQFF | TGTGCCAGCAGCTTAGCGCGTATTCGGAGAGAGCAGTTCTTC
. | TRBJ2-7 | TRBD2 | 14 | TRBV4-2 | CASSLLAGGYEQYF | TGTGCCAGCAGCTTACTAGCGGGAGGCTACGAGCAGTACTTC
. | TRBJ2-1 | . | 14 | TRBV2 | CASILAPSYNEQFF | TGTGCCAGCATCCTAGCGCCCAGCTACAATGAGCAGTTCTTC
. | TRBJ1-5 | . | 13 | TRBV7-9 | CASSRQNNQPQHF | TGTGCCAGCAGCCGACAGAACAATCAGCCCCAGCATTTT
. | TRBJ2-1 | TRBD2 | 15 | TRBV6-1 | CASSQLAGGLNEQFF | TGTGCCAGCAGCCAACTAGCGGGAGGATTAAATGAGCAGTTCTTC
. | TRBJ2-7 | TRBD2 | 15 | TRBV9 | CASSARTSGNDEQYF | TGTGCCAGCAGCGCCCGGACTAGCGGGAACGACGAGCAGTACTTC
few | TRBJ2-4 | . | 14 | TRBV5-6 | CASSAALAKNIQYF | TGTGCCAGCAGCGCGGCCCTAGCCAAAAACATTCAGTACTTC
. | TRBJ1-1 | . | 13 | TRBV7-8 | CASSFNQNTEAFF | TGTGCCAGCAGCTTCAATCAGAACACTGAAGCTTTCTTT
. | TRBJ1-1 | . | 16 | TRBV4-1 | CASSSRIPPGHPEAFF | TGCGCCAGCAGCTCGAGGATCCCCCCGGGACATCCTGAAGCTTTCTTT
. | TRBJ2-2 | TRBD2 | 16 | TRBV5-4 | CASSFGLASNTGELFF | TGTGCCAGCAGCTTCGGACTAGCGTCGAACACCGGGGAGCTGTTTTTT
. | TRBJ2-7 | TRBD1 | 17 | TRBV11-2 | CASGLLSGTGGFHEQYF | TGTGCCAGCGGTCTATTATCCGGGACAGGGGGCTTCCACGAGCAGTACTTC
. | TRBJ2-5 | . | 12 | TRBV28 | CASSLSPGLQYF | TGTGCCAGCAGTTTATCGCCGGGACTTCAGTACTTC
. | TRBJ2-7 | TRBD2 | 15 | TRBV7-9 | CASSPSGGRPYEQYF | TGTGCCAGCAGCCCCTCGGGGGGACGCCCCTACGAGCAGTACTTC
. | TRBJ2-1 | TRBD1 | 15 | TRBV5-1 | CASSPGTGVGYEQFF | TGCGCCAGCAGCCCCGGGACAGGGGTTGGGTATGAGCAGTTCTTC
few | TRBJ2-3 | . | 15 | TRBV10-3 | CAISESTVSTDTQYF | TGTGCCATCAGTGAGTCCACAGTCAGCACAGATACGCAGTATTTT
. | TRBJ1-4 | . | 10 | TRBV6-1 | CASSEFILFF | TGTGCCAGCAGTGAGTTTATCCTGTTTTTT
few | TRBJ1-1 | . | 12 | TRBV25-1 | CASRRGHSEAFF | TGTGCCAGCAGGAGGGGACATTCGGAAGCTTTCTTT
few | TRBJ2-6 | . | 17 | TRBV15 | CATSRSLGLSGANVLTF | TGTGCCACCAGCAGATCCTTGGGCCTCTCTGGGGCCAACGTCCTGACTTTC
. | TRBJ2-3 | . | 14 | TRBV27 | CASSLAASTDTQYF | TGTGCCAGCAGTTTAGCGGCTAGCACAGATACGCAGTATTTT
. | TRBJ1-5 | TRBD1 | 15 | TRBV6-1 | CASRIALDRSQPQHF | TGTGCCAGCAGGATCGCCCTGGACAGGAGCCAGCCCCAGCATTTT
. | TRBJ1-2 | TRBD1 | 12 | TRBV30 | CAWSVRQGGYTF | TGTGCCTGGAGTGTACGACAGGGTGGCTACACCTTC
few | TRBJ1-1 | TRBD1 | 14 | TRBV29-1 | CSVIPGQKNTEAFF | TGCAGCGTTATCCCGGGACAGAAGAACACTGAAGCTTTCTTT
. | TRBJ2-5 | TRBD2 | 17 | TRBV5-6 | CASSLVQLAGARETQYF | TGTGCCAGCAGCTTGGTGCAACTAGCGGGAGCGAGAGAGACCCAGTACTTC
. | TRBJ1-1 | TRBD1 | 14 | TRBV5-1 | CASSPQGANTEAFF | TGCGCCAGCAGCCCTCAGGGGGCGAACACTGAAGCTTTCTTT
. | TRBJ2-3 | TRBD2 | 14 | TRBV28 | CASREAGAGDTQYF | TGTGCCAGCAGGGAAGCGGGAGCTGGAGATACGCAGTATTTT
few | TRBJ2-5 | . | 15 | TRBV29-1 | CSVLAAVLPGGTQYF | TGCAGCGTTCTCGCAGCGGTGCTCCCCGGGGGGACCCAGTACTTC
. | TRBJ1-5 | . | 16 | TRBV4-1 | CASSNLAAGRTQPQHF | TGCGCCAGCAGCAACCTGGCTGCAGGGAGGACTCAGCCCCAGCATTTT
. | TRBJ2-5 | TRBD1 | 16 | TRBV5-1 | CASSLGQGAFQETQYF | TGCGCCAGCAGCTTGGGACAGGGGGCCTTTCAAGAGACCCAGTACTTC
few | TRBJ2-7 | . | 15 | TRBV21-1 | CASSSDRDHSYEQYF | TGTGCCAGCAGCTCGGACAGGGATCATTCCTACGAGCAGTACTTC
few | TRBJ2-5 | TRBD1 | 14 | TRBV19 | CASQPGTDTETQYF | TGTGCCAGTCAACCCGGGACAGACACAGAGACCCAGTACTTC
. | TRBJ2-1 | TRBD2 | 16 | TRBV6-6 | CASRRTSGRAHNEQFF | TGTGCCAGCAGACGTACCAGCGGGAGGGCCCACAATGAGCAGTTCTTC